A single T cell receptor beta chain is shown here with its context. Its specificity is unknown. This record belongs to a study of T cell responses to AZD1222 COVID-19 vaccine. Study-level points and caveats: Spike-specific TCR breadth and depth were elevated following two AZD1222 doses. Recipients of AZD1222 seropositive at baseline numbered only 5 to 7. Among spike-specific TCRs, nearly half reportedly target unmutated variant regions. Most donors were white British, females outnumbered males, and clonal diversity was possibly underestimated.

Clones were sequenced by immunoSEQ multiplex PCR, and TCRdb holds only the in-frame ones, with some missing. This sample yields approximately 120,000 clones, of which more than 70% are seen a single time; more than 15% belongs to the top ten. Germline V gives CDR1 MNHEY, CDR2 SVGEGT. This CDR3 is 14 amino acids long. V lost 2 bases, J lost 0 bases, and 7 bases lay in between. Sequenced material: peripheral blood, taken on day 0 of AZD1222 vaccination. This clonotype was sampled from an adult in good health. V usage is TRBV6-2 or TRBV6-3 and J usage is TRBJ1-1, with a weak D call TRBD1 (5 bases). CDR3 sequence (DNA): TGTGCCAGCAGTTACGCGGGGCTGAACACTGAAGCTTTCTTT. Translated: CASSYAGLNTEAFF.